These 4 T cell receptor beta chains originate from one sample sequenced in a study of control samples from healthy donors and cancer patients. Clones were sequenced by immunoSEQ multiplex PCR, and TCRdb holds only the in-frame ones, with some missing. The sample includes approximately 220,000 clones, roughly 94% of them seen just once. Specimen: blood. All receptors come from a man aged 50-60 years in good health.

V usage is TRBV25-1 and J usage is TRBJ1-4; D perhaps matches TRBD1 (5 bases). In germline, CDR1 is MGHDK, CDR2 SYGVNS. CDR3 size: 18 residues. Between the trimmed V and J ends, which lost 3 bases and 3 bases, there was a span of 20 bases. The CDR3 DNA is TGTGCCAGCAGTGACATCCGTTTCCGGGGGGGGTCTAATGAAAAACTGTTTTTT. This gives the protein CASSDIRFRGGSNEKLFF.

The chain combines TRBV10-3 with TRBJ2-7; D might be TRBD2 (6 bases). This CDR3 spans 15 amino acids. Germline values: CDR1 ENHRY, CDR2 SYGVKD. V was clipped by 7 bases and J by 4 bases, with 20 bases between them. In DNA, the CDR3 is TGTGCCATCATAAGAGCCAGGGATGGAGGGTACGAGCAGTACGTC. Translation: CAIIRARDGGYEQYV.

The rearrangement joins TRBV28 to TRBJ1-2, with D unresolved. V gave up 3 bases and J gave up 2 bases, with 7 bases separating them. The CDR3 runs to 13 residues. Germline CDR1 and CDR2: MDHEN and SYDVKM. CDR3 coding DNA: TGTGCCAGCAGTTTCACTGAGAACTATGGCTACACCTTC. Its protein product is CASSFTENYGYTF.

The chain carries TRBV6-5 and TRBJ1-4, with D possibly being TRBD1 (5 bases). The V gene lost 8 bases and the J gene lost 2 bases, with 9 bases spanning the gap. The germline V gene has CDR1 MNHEY and CDR2 SVGAGI. The CDR3 runs 13 residues. The CDR3 DNA reads as TGTGCCAGCCAGGGAACTACTAATGAAAAACTGTTTTTT. Translation: CASQGTTNEKLFF.